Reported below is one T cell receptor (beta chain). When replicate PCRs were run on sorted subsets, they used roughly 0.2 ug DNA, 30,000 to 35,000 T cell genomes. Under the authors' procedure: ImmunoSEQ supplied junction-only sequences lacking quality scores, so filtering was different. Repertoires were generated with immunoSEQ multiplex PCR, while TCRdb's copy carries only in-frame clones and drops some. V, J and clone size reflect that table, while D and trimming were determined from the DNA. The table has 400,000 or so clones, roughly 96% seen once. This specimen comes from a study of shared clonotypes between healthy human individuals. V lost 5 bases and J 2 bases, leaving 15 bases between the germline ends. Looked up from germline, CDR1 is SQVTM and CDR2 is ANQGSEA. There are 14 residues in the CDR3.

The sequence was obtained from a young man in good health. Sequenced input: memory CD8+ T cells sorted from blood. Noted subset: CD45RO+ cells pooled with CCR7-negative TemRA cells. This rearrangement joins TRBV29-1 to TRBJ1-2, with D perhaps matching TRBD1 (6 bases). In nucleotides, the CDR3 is TGCAGCGTTCCCCCAGGGGATGGGAACTATGGCTACACCTTC. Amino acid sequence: CSVPPGDGNYGYTF.